This TCR beta chain was observed in a study of shared clonotypes between healthy human individuals. Broader study findings: Clonotypes shared by all four donors outscored non-shared clonotypes in generation probability.

Running of the assay took place at deep level. Data came from immunoSEQ multiplex PCR; TCRdb stores just in-frame clones and leaves some out. This sample yields about 820,000 clones, of which over 90% are seen a single time; around 24% belongs to the top ten. The naive CD8 subset, CD45RO-negative cells positively selected for CCR7, excluded terminally differentiated effector memory CD45RA+ cells. As concerns this clone: The target antigen is unknown.

From germline, CDR1 is SNHLY and CDR2 FYNNEI. CDR3 size: 13 residues. V lost 9 bases and J 0 bases, leaving 11 bases between the germline ends. Source material: naive CD8+ T cells sorted from blood. The J gene is TRBJ1-1, the V gene TRBV2; D might be TRBD1 (6 bases). The source is a man between 25 and 39 years old in good health. The CDR3 DNA reads TGTGCCAGACGACAGGAATTGAACACTGAAGCTTTCTTT. Translated: CARRQELNTEAFF.